This T cell receptor beta chain was recorded in a study of blood T cell repertoires in COVID-19. Study in general: The study drew acute and convalescent COVID-19 samples from the United States, Italy and Spain. The analysed material was cDNA or gDNA that came from T cells, B-cell-depleted T cells, or PBMCs.

The Seattle patients, enrolled during active infection, were followed longitudinally. Original analysis: Amplification of reference gene primers provided the estimated nucleated cell counts. TCRdb's copy holds only in-frame clones and misses some; the assay was immunoSEQ multiplex PCR. The V and J calls and clone size are taken from that table; D and trimming were inferred from the DNA. Seen here are roughly 480,000 clones, roughly nine tenths observed once, and the top ten hold about 1%. The CDR3 consists of 15 residues. The germline CDR1 and CDR2 sequences are SNHLY and FYNNEI. V was cut by 6 bases and J by 5 bases, with 19 bases left in between.

The sequenced sample was peripheral blood. The source of this sequence is a man younger than 35 with COVID-19, enrolled during active disease. This chain connects TRBV2 to TRBJ2-5; TRBD1 is a possible D gene (5 bases). The CDR3: CASRTERLNEETQYF. DNA for the CDR3: TGTGCCAGCAGGACAGAGCGCCTTAATGAGGAGACCCAGTACTTC.